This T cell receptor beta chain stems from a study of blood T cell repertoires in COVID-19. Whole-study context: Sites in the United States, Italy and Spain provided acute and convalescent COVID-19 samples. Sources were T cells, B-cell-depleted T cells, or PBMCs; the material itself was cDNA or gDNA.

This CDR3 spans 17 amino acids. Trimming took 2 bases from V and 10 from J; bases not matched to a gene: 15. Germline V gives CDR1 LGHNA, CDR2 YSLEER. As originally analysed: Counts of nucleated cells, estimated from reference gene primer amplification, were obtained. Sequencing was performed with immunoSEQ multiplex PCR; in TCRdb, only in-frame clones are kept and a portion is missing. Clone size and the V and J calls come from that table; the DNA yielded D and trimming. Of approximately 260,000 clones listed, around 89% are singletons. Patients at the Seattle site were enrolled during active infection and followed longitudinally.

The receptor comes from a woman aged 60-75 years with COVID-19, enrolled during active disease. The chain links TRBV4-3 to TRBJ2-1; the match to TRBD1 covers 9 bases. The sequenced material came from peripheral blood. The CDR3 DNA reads TGCGCCAGCAGCCAATACCTCCGGGACAGGGAGATGGACGAGCAGTTCTTC. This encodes CASSQYLRDREMDEQFF.